Below are 18 T cell receptor beta chains sequenced from a single sample in a study of blood T cell repertoires in COVID-19. Libraries were prepared by immunoSEQ multiplex PCR; TCRdb keeps only in-frame clonotypes and omits some of them. The table has about 59,000 clones, around 70% seen once. Sequencing was carried out using peripheral blood. The receptors shown here come from a woman aged 65 to 85 with acute or convalescent COVID-19.

CDR3 in DNA: TGTGCCTTGGGGACTCAAGCGTGGGAGGGGGTCCATAGCGATACGCAGTATTTT. It translates to CALGTQAWEGVHSDTQYF. The V gene is TRBV30, the J gene TRBJ2-3, with D possibly TRBD2 on 7 matching bases. In germline, CDR1 is GTSNPN, CDR2 SVGIG (reference sequence). Between the trimmed V and J ends, which lost 7 bases and 6 bases, there was a span of 32 bases. CDR3 length equals 18 residues.

Ten or more counts support this clone. The chain recombines TRBV5-1 with TRBJ1-4; 7 bases match TRBD1. Germline CDR1 is SGHRS and CDR2 is YFSETQ. This CDR3 comprises 14 residues. Trimming cost V 4 bases and J 7 bases; bases outside gene matches: 7. The CDR3 DNA reads as TGCGCCAGCAGCCCCGGACAGGAGTTTGAAAAACTGTTTTTT. Translated: CASSPGQEFEKLFF.

About this clone itself: One junction end does not reproduce the germline sequence, and a read error may be involved. This chain links TRBV7-7 with TRBJ2-5; 7 nucleotides agree with TRBD2. CDR1 is SSHAT and CDR2 is FNYEAQ in the germline V gene (reference sequence). The CDR3 extends over 15 amino acids. The DNA for the CDR3 is TGTGCCAGCAGCTTGGGAGGGACTTCCCAAAAGACCCAGTACTTC. As protein: CASSLGGTSQKTQYF.

This clone has only a few counts. The genes are TRBV27 and TRBJ1-2, with 8 nucleotides matching TRBD1. Germline-derived CDR1 and CDR2 are MNHEY and SMNVEV (reference sequence). This CDR3 has 17 amino acids. After removal of 8 bases from V and 0 bases from J, the junction contained 14 bases not matched to a gene. As DNA, the CDR3 is TGTGCCAGCGCACCTCGGACAGGGTTGGTGGCTAACTATGGCTACACCTTC. This encodes CASAPRTGLVANYGYTF.

The gene calls are TRBV7-7 and TRBJ2-5; TRBD2 matches 9 bases. This CDR3 has 19 residues. V was clipped by 1 base and J by 5 bases; unmatched bases: 17. Germline V CDR1 and CDR2: SSHAT, FNYEAQ (reference sequence). The CDR3: CASSLDPPRVRGGRETQYF. The CDR3 DNA reads as TGTGCCAGCAGCTTAGACCCGCCTAGGGTGCGGGGGGGCCGGGAGACCCAGTACTTC.

V is TRBV30 and J is TRBJ2-5; unclear D gene. The CDR3 sequence is 11 residues long. CDR1 is GTSNPN and CDR2 is SVGIG in the germline V gene (reference sequence). Deletions cut 3 bases from V and 2 bases from J, with 4 bases between. CDR3 DNA: TGTGCCTGGAGCCCTCAAGAGACCCAGTACTTC. Encoded protein: CAWSPQETQYF.

The gene calls are TRBV9 and TRBJ2-3; D might be TRBD1 (6 bases). V lost 3 bases to trimming and J lost 0 bases, with 14 bases between them. This CDR3 spans 16 amino acids. Germline-derived CDR1 and CDR2 are SGDLS and YYNGEE. The CDR3, as DNA: TGTGCCAGCAGCGGGACGGGCCAGGGGAGCACAGATACGCAGTATTTT. Protein sequence: CASSGTGQGSTDTQYF. Full variable domain (missing parts from reference TRBV9 and TRBJ2-3): DSGVTQTPKHLITATGQRVTLRCSPRSGDLSVYWYQQSLDQGLQFLIQYYNGEERAKGNILERFSAQQFPDLHSELNLSSLELGDSALYFCASSGTGQGSTDTQYFGPGTRLTVL.

The genes are TRBV6-5 and TRBJ2-7; the match to TRBD2 covers 7 bases. The trim removed 6 bases at V and 5 bases at J, leaving 10 bases unmatched. CDR3 length equals 14 residues. Germline lookup yields CDR1 MNHEY and CDR2 SVGAGI. The CDR3 coding sequence is TGTGCCAGCAGGACACCGGGGGGAGGGAACGAGCAGTACTTC. Protein: CASRTPGGGNEQYF.

The CDR3 loop is CASSRATGEQFF. CDR3 bases: TGTGCCAGCAGTCGGGCGACAGGTGAGCAGTTCTTC. This chain uses TRBV6-6 with TRBJ2-1, with D perhaps matching TRBD1 (6 bases). The CDR3 contains 12 residues. CDR1 and CDR2 from the germline V gene are MNHNY and SVGAGI (reference sequence). Trimming removed 5 bases at V and 9 bases at J, with 11 bases between.

The gene calls are TRBV4-1 and TRBJ2-1; D tentatively fits TRBD1 or TRBD2 (5 bases each). This CDR3 comprises 15 residues. Germline lookup yields CDR1 MGHRA and CDR2 YSYEKL. Trimming took off 4 bases at V and 6 bases at J, with 16 bases between the two ends. CDR3 coding DNA: TGCGCCAGCAGCCGAGAGGGCAGGGAAAGCAATGAGCAGTTCTTC. It encodes CASSREGRESNEQFF.

V is TRBV11-2 and J is TRBJ1-1; tentatively, D is TRBD1 (5 bases). V lost 5 bases and J lost 6, with 10 bases in between. CDR1 and CDR2 from the germline V gene are SGHAT and FQNNGV. This CDR3 region has 12 residues. CDR3 sequence: CASSQAGAEAFF. CDR3 nucleotides: TGTGCCAGCAGCCAAGCGGGGGCTGAAGCTTTCTTT.

The chain has TRBV10-3 and TRBJ2-1; TRBD2 matches at 15 bases. Losses at the gene ends were 8 bases for V and 9 bases for J; bases not matched to a gene: 2. The CDR3 extends over 13 amino acids. Germline values: CDR1 ENHRY, CDR2 SYGVKD. CDR3 loop: CAIGTSGGSEQFF. The DNA for the CDR3 is TGTGCCATCGGGACTAGCGGGGGGAGTGAGCAGTTCTTC.

The V call is TRBV19, the J call TRBJ2-3; TRBD2 aligns across 8 bases. Trimming took 5 bases from V and 9 from J; bases not matched to a gene: 7. The germline V gene encodes CDR1 LNHDA and CDR2 SQIVND (reference sequence). The CDR3 has 13 amino acids. The CDR3 loop is CASSSGTRLTQYF. The CDR3 DNA is TGTGCCAGTAGTTCTGGGACTAGACTGACGCAGTATTTT.

The rearrangement links TRBV6-5 to TRBJ1-4, with D perhaps TRBD1 (5 bases). Germline values: CDR1 MNHEY, CDR2 SVGAGI. The CDR3 runs to 14 residues. Trimming took off 4 bases at V and 6 bases at J, with 12 bases between the two ends. CDR3 loop: CASSSLQADEKLFF. CDR3 DNA: TGTGCCAGCAGTTCGTTACAGGCGGATGAAAAACTGTTTTTT.

The V and J genes are TRBV21-1 and TRBJ2-4; the D call in the table, TRBD1, was not verified against the DNA. TRBV21-1 constitutes a pseudogene. The CDR3 runs to 16 residues. CDR3 protein: CASSPTIRGTKNIQYF. CDR3 in DNA: TGTGCCAGCAGCCCCACGATCAGGGGGACCAAAAACATTCAGTACTTC.

This chain's CDR3 is CASSLGRGGTINLGYTF. DNA for the CDR3: TGTGCCAGCAGCTTAGGTCGTGGGGGGACCATCAATCTCGGCTACACCTTC. The V and J genes are TRBV7-2 and TRBJ1-2, with a tentative D call TRBD1 (5 bases). Deletions cut 1 base from V and 8 bases from J, with 23 bases between. Germline V CDR1 and CDR2: SGHTA, FQGNSA. This CDR3 spans 17 amino acids.

V and J are TRBV5-1 and TRBJ2-5, with TRBD2 matching 13 bases. From germline, CDR1 is SGHRS and CDR2 YFSETQ. V gave up 6 bases and J gave up 4 bases; unmatched junction bases: 6. The CDR3 spans 15 residues. The CDR3, as DNA: TGCGCCAGCACCCCGACTAGCGGGGGGAGAGAGACCCAGTACTTC. Its translation is CASTPTSGGRETQYF.

Only one count was recorded for this clone. The chain is built from TRBV5-1 and TRBJ1-5; possibly TRBD1 for D (5 bases). Per the germline V gene, CDR1 is SGHRS and CDR2 is YFSETQ. Trimming left V 0 bases short and J 2 bases short, with 9 bases between. The CDR3 runs 15 residues. CDR3 region: CASSLGQFGNQPQHF. CDR3 coding DNA: TGCGCCAGCAGCTTGGGACAGTTCGGCAATCAGCCCCAGCATTTT.